This T cell receptor beta chain was documented in a study of a mutant IDH1 vaccine in newly diagnosed glioma (dated by TCRdb to the early 2020s). Some background on the complete study: In the chemotherapy-containing groups, vaccination started alongside temozolomide cycles, whereas in patients who had radiotherapy alone it started 4-6 weeks after radiotherapy. Of the approximately 29 treated patients, 62.5% were male and around 38% were female, and a mean age of 40.4 years was recorded. Prior to enrollment, patients had been given standard therapy consisting of radiotherapy alone, temozolomide alone, or radiochemotherapy with temozolomide, with the combination given to most patients. Visit V12 was the week-35 safety follow-up and visit V13 was the week-47 end of study. Peripheral blood samples were drawn at six visits, namely V03 (baseline), V05, V07, V10, V12 and V13. Longitudinal TCRB deep sequencing was done for about two dozen treated patients, wherever samples were available for exploratory analyses.

The receptor library was made with the immunoSEQ multiplex PCR assay. Following the manufacturer's protocol, the hsTCRB Kit was used to amplify rearranged TCR beta chain sequences. TCRB libraries were sequenced on an Illumina MiSeq. The authors processed their data as follows. The kit vendor's proprietary platform handled demultiplexing, trimming and gene mapping. Here the immuneACCESS table is served through TCRdb, limited to in-frame sequences with V and J called. Missing clones are a known gap in these copies; in checked studies unresolved V genes cover under half, and the rest lacks a known reason. V, J and clone size are taken as reported in that table, and D and trimming were inferred from the DNA itself. Recorded for this sample are over 50,000 clones; roughly 72% of them occurred a single time. In total, the top ten clones hold less than 5% of the sample. Of note for this clone: Its cognate antigen has yet to be identified. No base quality values were provided; no much bigger clone lies one nucleotide off.

Study-level results and caveats: Immune responses induced by the vaccine were seen in over 90% of patients across multiple MHC alleles. Selection of PBMC samples for TCRB deep sequencing was based on availability. No apparent relationship was observed between pseudoprogression and alterations in the top peripheral T cell clonotypes detected by TCRB sequencing. It was noted by the authors that analyses of patient blood samples could not be reproduced owing to sample limitations.

The germline V gene gives CDR1 as SGHRS and CDR2 as YFSETQ. The CDR3 spans 17 residues, from the cysteine through the phenylalanine. Kept here is only the CDR3 DNA, which spans 51 bases and is read in frame from base 1. For this chain, trimming is 5 bases at the V end and 0 bases at the J end, and the number of junction bases without a gene match is 13. The time point label of this sample denotes: week 47, end of study. A 20-mer mutant IDH1 peptide at 300 micrograms in Montanide made up each vaccine dose, which was injected subcutaneously together with topical imiquimod. Eight vaccinations were administered to patients in weeks 1, 3, 5, 7, 11, 15, 19 and 23, corresponding to visits V03 through V10. Donors had newly diagnosed WHO grade 3 or 4 IDH1-mutant astrocytomas with loss of nuclear ATRX. The samples were drawn from NOA16, a multicentre, single-arm, open-label phase I trial in Germany that tested a mutant IDH1 peptide vaccine in humans for the first time. Genomic DNA for TCRB sequencing was extracted from EDTA blood using the DNeasy Blood and Tissue Kit.

The sequencing here drew on PBMCs, taken from a glioma patient whose treatment included an IDH1 peptide vaccine. The sequence is built from TRBV5-1 and TRBJ2-5, and 7 junctional nucleotides match TRBD1. The source of this sequence is a woman in her 40s with glioma. Some clones in this sample may be carry-over from other donors' samples. The DNA sequence follows: TGCGCCAGCAGTTACCGGGACAGCTCCCTTTACCAAGAGACCCAGTACTTC. This is translated as CASSYRDSSLYQETQYF.